This T cell receptor beta chain was identified during a study of radiotherapy plus CTLA-4 blockade in lung cancer. In the study overall: Overall, 18% of patients showed an objective response, while roughly 28% attained disease control.

The table came from immunoSEQ multiplex PCR; TCRdb's copy has only in-frame clones and leaves some out. This sample has about 68,000 clones; 70% to 85% occur once, and the top ten carry over 7.5%. Focal radiation and CTLA-4 blockade (ipilimumab) were tested in chemo-refractory metastatic non-small-cell lung cancer patients. For this clone: The antigen is undetermined.

Study results and caveats: Early clone dynamics of blood T cells, plus interferon-beta, reportedly predicted response best. Clones of tumor-derived TCRs expanded in blood after radiotherapy plus ipilimumab.

The CDR3 length is 16 residues. V gave up 1 base and J gave up 3 bases, with 16 bases separating them. The receptor's source is a human donor with non-small cell lung cancer who had a complete response to radiotherapy plus ipilimumab. The material sequenced was peripheral blood, taken from a patient treated with radiotherapy plus ipilimumab. The chain uses TRBV5-3 and TRBJ1-2; D remains unclear. TRBV5-3 is given ORF status, its function remaining uncertain. The CDR3 sequence is CARSLIALQRDYGYTF. In nucleotides, the CDR3 is TGTGCCAGAAGCTTGATAGCGCTACAAAGAGACTATGGCTACACCTTC.